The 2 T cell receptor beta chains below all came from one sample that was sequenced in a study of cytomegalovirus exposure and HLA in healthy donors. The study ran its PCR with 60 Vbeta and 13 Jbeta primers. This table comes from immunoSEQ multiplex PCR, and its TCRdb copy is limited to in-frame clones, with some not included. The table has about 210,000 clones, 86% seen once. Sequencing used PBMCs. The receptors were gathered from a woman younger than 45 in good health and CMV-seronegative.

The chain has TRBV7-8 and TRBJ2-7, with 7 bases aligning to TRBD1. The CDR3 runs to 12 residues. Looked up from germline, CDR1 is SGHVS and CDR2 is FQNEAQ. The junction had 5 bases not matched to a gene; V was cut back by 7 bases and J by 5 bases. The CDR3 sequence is CASTTGVDEQYF. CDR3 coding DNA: TGTGCCAGCACTACAGGGGTGGACGAGCAGTACTTC.

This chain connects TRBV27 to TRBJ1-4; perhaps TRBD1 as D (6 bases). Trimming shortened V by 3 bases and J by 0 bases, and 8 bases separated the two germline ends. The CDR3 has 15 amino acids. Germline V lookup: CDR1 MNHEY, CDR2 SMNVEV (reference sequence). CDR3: CASSLAGATNEKLFF. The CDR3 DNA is TGTGCCAGCAGTTTGGCAGGGGCAACTAATGAAAAACTGTTTTTT.